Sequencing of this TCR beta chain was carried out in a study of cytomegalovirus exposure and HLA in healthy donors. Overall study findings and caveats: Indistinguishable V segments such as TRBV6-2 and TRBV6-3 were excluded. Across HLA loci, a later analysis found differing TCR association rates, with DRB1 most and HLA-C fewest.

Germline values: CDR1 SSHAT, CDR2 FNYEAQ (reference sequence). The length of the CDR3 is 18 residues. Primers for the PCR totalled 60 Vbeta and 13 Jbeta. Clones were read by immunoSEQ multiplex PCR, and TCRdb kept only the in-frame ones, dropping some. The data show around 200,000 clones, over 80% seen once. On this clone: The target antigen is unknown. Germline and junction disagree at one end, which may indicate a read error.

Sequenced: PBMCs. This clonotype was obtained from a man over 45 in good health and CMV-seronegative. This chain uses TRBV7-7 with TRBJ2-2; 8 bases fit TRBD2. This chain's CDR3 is CASSLALAGGLNTGELFF. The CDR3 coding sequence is TGTGCTAGCAGCTTAGCGCTCGCGGGGGGCTTAAACACCGGGGAGCTGTTTTTT.